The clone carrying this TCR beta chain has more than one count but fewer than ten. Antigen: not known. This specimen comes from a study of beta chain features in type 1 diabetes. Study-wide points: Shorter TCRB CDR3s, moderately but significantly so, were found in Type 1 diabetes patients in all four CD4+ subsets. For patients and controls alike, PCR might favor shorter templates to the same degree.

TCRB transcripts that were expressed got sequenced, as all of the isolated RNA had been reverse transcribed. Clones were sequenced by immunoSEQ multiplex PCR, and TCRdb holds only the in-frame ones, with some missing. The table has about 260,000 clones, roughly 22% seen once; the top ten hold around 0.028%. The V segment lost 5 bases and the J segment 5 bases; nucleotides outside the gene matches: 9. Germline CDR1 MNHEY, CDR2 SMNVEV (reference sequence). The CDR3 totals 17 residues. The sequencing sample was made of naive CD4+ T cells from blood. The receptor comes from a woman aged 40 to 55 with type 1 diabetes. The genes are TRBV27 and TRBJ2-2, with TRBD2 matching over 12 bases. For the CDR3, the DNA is TGTGCCAGCAGTCCTCCTCTACTAGCGGGAGGTACCGGGGAGCTGTTTTTT. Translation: CASSPPLLAGGTGELFF.